These 9 T cell receptor beta chains were all obtained from the same sample, sequenced in a study of a mutant IDH1 vaccine in newly diagnosed glioma. Libraries were prepared by immunoSEQ multiplex PCR; TCRdb keeps only in-frame clonotypes and omits some of them. This table holds about 66,000 clones, about 86% found once. Sample time point: baseline, week 1 (first vaccination visit). The treatment is: pre-vaccination baseline after standard-of-care therapy. The material was PBMCs, obtained from a glioma patient treated with radiotherapy, temozolomide or both. These receptors all stem from a man aged 30-40 years with glioma.

The rearrangement uses TRBV13 and TRBJ1-1; 7 nucleotides match TRBD1. The CDR3 length is 15 residues. The germline V gene encodes CDR1 PRHDT and CDR2 FYEKMQ (reference sequence). The V and J ends lost 4 bases and 0 bases, in that order; junction bases with no gene match: 5. The CDR3 nucleotides read TGTGCCAGCAGCTATAACAGGGGAATGAACACTGAAGCTTTCTTT. As protein: CASSYNRGMNTEAFF.

The rearrangement uses TRBV7-9 and TRBJ1-1, with D possibly being TRBD1 (5 bases). From germline, CDR1 is SEHNR and CDR2 FQNEAQ (reference sequence). This CDR3 is built from 14 residues. The V and J ends lost 4 bases and 6 bases respectively, with 15 bases between them. The CDR3, as DNA: TGTGCCAGCAGCTCGGCCGGGGGGGTTTCTGAAGCTTTCTTT. This translates into CASSSAGGVSEAFF.

The chain recombines TRBV15 with TRBJ1-3; no firm D call. The V gene lost 1 base and the J gene lost 1 base, with 5 bases spanning the gap. This CDR3 contains 14 residues. The V gene's germline CDR1 is LNHNV and CDR2 YYDKDF (reference sequence). CDR3 in amino acids: CATSRAGSGNTIYF. DNA of the CDR3: TGTGCCACCAGCAGAGCGGGGTCTGGAAACACCATATATTTT.

Concerning this clone itself: The junction differs from germline at one of its ends, possibly a read error. This sample also contains other DNA sequences that code for the same CDR3. The chain joins TRBV18 to TRBJ1-5; 9 bases map to TRBD1. CDR3 size: 14 residues. Germline CDR1 is KGHSH and CDR2 is LQKENI. The CDR3 is CASSPTGGNQPQHF. As DNA, the CDR3 is TGTGCCAGCTCACCCACAGGGGGCAACCAGCCCCAGCATTTT.

This CDR3 is CASTRDRETQYF. The CDR3 DNA follows: TGTGCCAGCACCCGGGACAGAGAGACCCAGTACTTC. V gene TRBV7-9 combines with J gene TRBJ2-5, with 7 nucleotides matching TRBD1. V was pared by 7 bases and J by 4 bases, with 3 bases of the junction left unmatched. The germline V gene encodes CDR1 SEHNR and CDR2 FQNEAQ (reference sequence). This CDR3 contains 12 residues.

This chain uses TRBV6-1 with TRBJ1-1; D gene unclear. CDR3 length: 11 residues. V lost 5 bases and J 10 bases, leaving 11 bases between the germline ends. The germline V gene encodes CDR1 MNHNS and CDR2 SASEGT. Here the CDR3 reads CASSSWIRAFF. CDR3 bases: TGTGCCAGCAGTTCTTGGATCAGAGCTTTCTTT.

The chain couples TRBV11-2 to TRBJ1-2; 9 positions agree with TRBD1. The CDR3 contains 18 residues. The V gene end was trimmed by 5 bases and the J gene end by 3 bases; junction bases not matched to a gene: 16. Germline CDR1 SGHAT, CDR2 FQNNGV. As DNA, the CDR3 is TGTGCCAGCAGCCTAAGCCTCCGGGACAGGGATTTCGACTATGGCTACACCTTC. Its translation is CASSLSLRDRDFDYGYTF.

The gene calls are TRBV11-2 and TRBJ2-3; maybe TRBD1 (6 bases). The CDR3 has 14 residues. V dropped 5 bases and J dropped 5 bases, with 14 bases sitting between them. CDR1 is SGHAT and CDR2 is FQNNGV in the germline V gene. The CDR3 coding sequence is TGTGCCAGCAGCCGCCCAGGGGCGGAAGATACGCAGTATTTT. This codes for CASSRPGAEDTQYF.

CDR3 DNA: TGTGCCAGCTCACCGGGTACTGCTAATGAAAAACTGTTTTTT. Protein product: CASSPGTANEKLFF. The rearrangement uses TRBV18 and TRBJ1-4, with D unresolved. V was shortened by 3 bases and J by 3 bases, with 8 bases between the two germline ends. CDR1 and CDR2 (germline): KGHSH, LQKENI. The CDR3 has 14 residues.